Listed here is a single T cell receptor beta chain. Antigen specificity is unknown. This sample was included in a study of cytotoxic CD8 clonotypes in ibrutinib-treated CLL. For the study at large: Recorded responses included approximately 25 partial and 2 complete; following median around 68 months, approximately 14 stayed remitted and around twelve progressed.

The CDR3 length is 17 residues. Germline-derived CDR1 and CDR2 are MDHEN and SYDVKM. Losses at the gene ends were 5 bases for V and 4 bases for J; bases not matched to a gene: 13. The source of roughly 2 micrograms of genomic DNA for TCR beta libraries was cryopreserved PBMCs. Study-wide results and limits: Clonality increased at ibrutinib response, then returned toward baseline at progression. Circulating CD8+ T-cell counts were tracked by baseline clonality, which exceeded that of age-matched healthy donors.

Sequenced by immunoSEQ multiplex PCR; TCRdb stores in-frame clones only, minus some. The table has approximately 350,000 clones, roughly 67% seen once. The clonotype originates from a human donor with chronic lymphocytic leukemia. The sample here was PBMCs, taken after 36 months of ibrutinib treatment. The chain employs TRBV28 and TRBJ1-5, with TRBD1 identical over 8 bases. The CDR3 DNA reads as TGTGCCAGCAGTAGGACAGGGATATTCCCGGGAAATCAGCCCCAGCATTTT. Its protein is CASSRTGIFPGNQPQHF.